The 5 T cell receptor beta chains reported below all come from one sample, sequenced in a study of CD8 T cells in ankylosing spondylitis. Study-level findings and limits: Ankylosing spondylitis blood seemed to carry a telltale TCR beta motif made of roughly 8 highly homologous variants.

TCRdb fed the 5' RACE reads into MiXCR, producing one record per CDR3 protein. The top ten clones hold 0.89% of a sample with approximately 400,000 distinct CDR3 sequences, 25% to 30% of them seen once. Their cognate antigens are unknown. Sequences were obtained from blood, either unsorted or a sorted T cell fraction (not recorded which). The receptors originated from a male donor with ankylosing spondylitis.

This chain connects TRBV20-1 to TRBJ2-1, with 9 bases identical to TRBD2. This CDR3 contains 14 residues. After removal of 5 bases from V and 6 bases from J, the junction contained 8 bases not matched to a gene. Germline values: CDR1 DFQATT, CDR2 SNEGSKA (reference sequence). CDR3 in DNA: TGCAGTGCTGGTAGCGGGAGAGTTCGCAATGAGCAGTTCTTC. Its translation: CSAGSGRVRNEQFF.

V and J are TRBV5-3 and TRBJ1-5; D is unclear. TRBV5-3 is an open reading frame, and its role is uncertain. Trimming cost V 8 bases and J 9 bases, with 15 bases left between them. The CDR3 is 12 amino acids. CDR3 sequence: CASSTLLRPQHF. The DNA of the CDR3 is TGTGCCAGTTCGACACTACTCCGGCCCCAGCATTTT.

The chain combines TRBV7-8 with TRBJ1-1; unclear D gene. This CDR3 spans 15 amino acids. Germline V lookup: CDR1 SGHVS, CDR2 FQNEAQ. The V gene lost 5 bases and the J gene lost 0 bases, with 13 bases spanning the gap. As DNA, the CDR3 is TGTGCCAGCAGCCCGCGACCGACGGTGAACACTGAAGCTTTCTTT. Translated: CASSPRPTVNTEAFF.

The V and J genes are TRBV5-1 and TRBJ1-4; D call uncertain. The CDR3 sequence is 15 residues long. Per germline, CDR1 SGHRS and CDR2 YFSETQ. V was cut by 0 bases and J by 7 bases, with 13 bases left in between. CDR3 nucleotide sequence: TGCGCCAGCAGCTTGGGGACGCCCCGTGGTGAAAAACTGTTTTTT. Amino acids: CASSLGTPRGEKLFF.

This clonotype was counted ten times or more. V usage is TRBV12-3 or TRBV12-4 and J usage is TRBJ2-1; 14 positions match TRBD2. The CDR3 totals 13 residues. The ends lost 9 bases at V and 9 bases at J; junction bases unmatched: 4. The CDR3 reads CASGTSGSGEQFF. In DNA form, the CDR3 reads TGTGCCAGTGGGACTAGCGGGAGCGGTGAGCAGTTCTTC.